This T cell receptor beta chain was captured by sequencing in a study of shared clonotypes between healthy human individuals. The CDR3 is 14 amino acids. Germline CDR1 reads SGHRS; CDR2 reads YFSETQ. V shed 2 bases and J shed 4 bases, with 11 bases lying between them. Some clones are missing from TCRdb's copy, which holds only in-frame ones; the method was immunoSEQ multiplex PCR. The sample gives over a million clones, over 95% of which show up once; approximately 1.1% is in the top ten. A note on this clone: Antigen specificity is unknown.

Study outcomes and limitations: Naive CD4 clonotypes overlapped across a few donors at about 5%. Sampling involved blood alone; tissue repertoires likely differ. The diversity represented, both genetic and in exposure history, was limited by few donors.

HIV-negative, healthy adults without recent acute infections or vaccinations were the donors. The sequence was collected from a man aged 25 to 40 in good health. The V and J genes are TRBV5-1 and TRBJ2-3; D is perhaps TRBD1 or TRBD2 (6 bases each). Material for sequencing was naive CD4+ T cells sorted from blood. Subset in this sample: CD45RA+ positively selected. The CDR3 bases are TGCGCCAGCAGCTTTTCCGGGGGCGCAGATACGCAGTATTTT. This gives the protein CASSFSGGADTQYF. Using reference TRBV5-1 and TRBJ2-3 for the parts outside the CDR3, the full variable domain is KAGVTQTPRYLIKTRGQQVTLSCSPISGHRSVSWYQQTPGQGLQFLFEYFSETQRNKGNFPGRFSGRQFSNSRSEMNVSTLELGDSALYLCASSFSGGADTQYFGPGTRLTVL.